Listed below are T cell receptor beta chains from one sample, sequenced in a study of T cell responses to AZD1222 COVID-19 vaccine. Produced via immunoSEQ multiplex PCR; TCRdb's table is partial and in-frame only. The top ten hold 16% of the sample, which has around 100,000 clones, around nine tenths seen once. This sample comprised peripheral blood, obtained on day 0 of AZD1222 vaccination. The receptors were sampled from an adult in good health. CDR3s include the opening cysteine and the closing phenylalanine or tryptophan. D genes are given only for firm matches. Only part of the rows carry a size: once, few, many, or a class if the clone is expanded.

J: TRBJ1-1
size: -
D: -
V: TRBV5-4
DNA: TGTGCCAGCAGCTTGGGGATTTACACTGAAGCTTTCTTT
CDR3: CASSLGIYTEAFF

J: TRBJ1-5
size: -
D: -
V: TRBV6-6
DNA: TGTGCCAGCCGACGACAGGACGATCAGCCCCAGCATTTT
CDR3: CASRRQDDQPQHF

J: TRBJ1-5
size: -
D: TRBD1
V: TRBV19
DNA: TGTGCCAGTAGTTTTGCAGGGGGCGAAGATCAGCCCCAGCATTTT
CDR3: CASSFAGGEDQPQHF

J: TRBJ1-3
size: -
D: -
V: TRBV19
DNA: TGTGCCAGTAGTTTCCGGGCCCTCTCTGGAAACACCATATATTTT
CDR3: CASSFRALSGNTIYF

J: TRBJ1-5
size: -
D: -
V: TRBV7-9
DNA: TGTGCCAGCAGCCTTACTAGCAATCAGCCCCAGCATTTT
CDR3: CASSLTSNQPQHF

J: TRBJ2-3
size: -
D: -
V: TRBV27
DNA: TGTGCCAGCAGTTTATTTGGTTCGGGTTTGCAGGGTTGGGGATATACGCAGTATTTT
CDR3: CASSLFGSGLQGWGYTQYF

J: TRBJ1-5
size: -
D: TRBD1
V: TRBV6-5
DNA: TGTGCCAGCAGAAGACAGGGGCAGGGCAATCAGCCCCAGCATTTT
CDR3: CASRRQGQGNQPQHF

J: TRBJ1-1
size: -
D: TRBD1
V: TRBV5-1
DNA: TGCGCCAGCAGCTTGCCGAGACAGGGAGGCACTGAAGCTTTCTTT
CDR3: CASSLPRQGGTEAFF

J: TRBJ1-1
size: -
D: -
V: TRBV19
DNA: TGTGCCAGTAGTATAAACAGGGTTACTGAAGCTTTCTTT
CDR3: CASSINRVTEAFF

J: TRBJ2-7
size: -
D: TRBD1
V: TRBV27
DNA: TGTGCCAGCAGTCCAGGGGGCATCCGCTACGAGCAGTACTTC
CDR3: CASSPGGIRYEQYF

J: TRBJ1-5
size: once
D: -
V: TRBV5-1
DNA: TGCGCCAGCAGCCTCGGGAGTAGCGGAAATCAGCCCCAGCATTTT
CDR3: CASSLGSSGNQPQHF

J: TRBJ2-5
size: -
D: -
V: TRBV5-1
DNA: TGCGCCAGCAGCTCGGCGGGCAGCCAAGAGACCCAGTACTTC
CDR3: CASSSAGSQETQYF

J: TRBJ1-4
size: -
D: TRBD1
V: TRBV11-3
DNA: TGTGCCAGCAGCTGGGCTGGGATGCAGGGGGCGAGAGAAAAACTGTTTTTT
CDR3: CASSWAGMQGAREKLFF

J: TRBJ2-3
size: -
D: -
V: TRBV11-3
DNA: TGTGCCAGCACCGGTACCGGCATGGTAAATACGCAGTATTTT
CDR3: CASTGTGMVNTQYF

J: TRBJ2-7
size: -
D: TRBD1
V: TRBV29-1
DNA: TGCAGCGTTGAAGGGGACAGCTCCTACGAGCAGTACTTC
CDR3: CSVEGDSSYEQYF

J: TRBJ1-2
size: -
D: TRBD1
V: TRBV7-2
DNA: TGTGCCAGCAGCTTGAGGGGGCTGGATGGCTACACCTTC
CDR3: CASSLRGLDGYTF

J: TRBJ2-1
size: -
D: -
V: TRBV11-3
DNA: TGTGCCAGCAGAAGCCCTAGCACCCTCAGGGGTGAGCAGTTCTTC
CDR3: CASRSPSTLRGEQFF

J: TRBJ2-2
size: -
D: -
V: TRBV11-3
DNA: TGTGCCAGCAGCCGGGGAGGGGAGCTGTTTTTT
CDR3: CASSRGGELFF

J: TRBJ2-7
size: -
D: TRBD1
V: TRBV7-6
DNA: TGTGCCAGCAGCTTGCGCACAGGGGGTGTAGATAGCTCCTACGAGCAGTACTTC
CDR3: CASSLRTGGVDSSYEQYF

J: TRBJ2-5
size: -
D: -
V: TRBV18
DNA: TGTGCCAGCTCACCCCTGGGGCAGCGCCAAGAGACCCAGTACTTC
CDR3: CASSPLGQRQETQYF

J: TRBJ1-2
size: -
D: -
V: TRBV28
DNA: TGTGCCAGCAGTTCACTGGGGGAGGTTTTCGGCTATGGCTACACCTTC
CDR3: CASSSLGEVFGYGYTF

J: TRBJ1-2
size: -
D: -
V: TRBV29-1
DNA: TGCAGCGTTGAAAGCAGGAACAATGGCTACACCTTC
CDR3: CSVESRNNGYTF

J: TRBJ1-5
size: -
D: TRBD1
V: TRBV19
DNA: TGTGCCAGTATCGACAGGGCTAGCAATCAGCCCCAGCATTTT
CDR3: CASIDRASNQPQHF

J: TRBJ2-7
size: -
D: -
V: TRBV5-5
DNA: TGTGCCAGCAGCTTGGAGACAGCCTACTACGAGCAGTACTTC
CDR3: CASSLETAYYEQYF

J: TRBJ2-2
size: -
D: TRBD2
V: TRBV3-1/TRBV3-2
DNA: TGTGCCAGCAGCCAAGATCGGCGTAGCGGGAAAGGCACCGGGGAGCTGTTTTTT
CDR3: CASSQDRRSGKGTGELFF

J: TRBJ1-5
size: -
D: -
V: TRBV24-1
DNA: TGTGCCACCAGTGACCCCAAACGGGCCTGGGGTCAGCCCCAGCATTTT
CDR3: CATSDPKRAWGQPQHF

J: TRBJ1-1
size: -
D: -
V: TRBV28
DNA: TGTGCCAGCAGCCCCACGGGATGGACTGAAGCTTTCTTT
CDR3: CASSPTGWTEAFF

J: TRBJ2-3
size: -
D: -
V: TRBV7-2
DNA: TGTGCCAGCAGCTTAGATAGGGATACGCAGTATTTT
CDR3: CASSLDRDTQYF

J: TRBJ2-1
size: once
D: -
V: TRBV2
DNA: TGTGCCAGCTCCCCGGTTGGGCTCTACAATGAGCAGTTCTTC
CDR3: CASSPVGLYNEQFF

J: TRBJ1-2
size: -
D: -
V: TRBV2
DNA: TGTGCCAGCAGTGTGGGCAGAGCTAACTATGGCTACACCTTC
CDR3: CASSVGRANYGYTF

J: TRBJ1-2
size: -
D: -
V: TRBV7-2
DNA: TGTGCCAGCAGCCCCAACCCCGCCATCTATGGCTACACCTTC
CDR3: CASSPNPAIYGYTF

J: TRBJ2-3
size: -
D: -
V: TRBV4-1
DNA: TGCGCCAGCAGCCACCGAGTGGGGTCCACAGATACGCAGTATTTT
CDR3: CASSHRVGSTDTQYF

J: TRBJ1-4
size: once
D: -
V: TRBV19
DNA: TGTGCCAGTAGGATGGACGAGACAACTAATGAAAAACTGTTTTTT
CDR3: CASRMDETTNEKLFF

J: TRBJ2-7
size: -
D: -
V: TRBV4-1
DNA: TGCGCCAGCAGCCAAGTTTCAGGGGGACTCGAGCAGTACTTC
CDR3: CASSQVSGGLEQYF

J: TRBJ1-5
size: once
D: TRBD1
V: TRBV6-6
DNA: TGTGCCAGCAGTCGGGACAGGGGCAATCAGCCCCAGCATTTT
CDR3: CASSRDRGNQPQHF

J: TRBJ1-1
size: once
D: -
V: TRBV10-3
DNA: TGTGCCATCAGTGAGTCGATGCAGCCGAACACTGAAGCTTTCTTT
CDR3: CAISESMQPNTEAFF

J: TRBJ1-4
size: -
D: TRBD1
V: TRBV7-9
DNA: TGTGCCAGCAGCTTATGGAGGACAGGGAATGAAAAACTGTTTTTT
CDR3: CASSLWRTGNEKLFF

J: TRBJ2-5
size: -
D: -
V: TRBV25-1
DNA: TGTGCCAGCAGTGAAGCGGCGGCGGTTGAGACCCAGTACTTC
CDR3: CASSEAAAVETQYF

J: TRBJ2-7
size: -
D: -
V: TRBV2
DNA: TGTGCCAGCAGGAGGGTGGCAGGGGAAGGCGAGCAGTACTTC
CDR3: CASRRVAGEGEQYF

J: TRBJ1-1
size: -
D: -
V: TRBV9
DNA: TGTGCCAGCAGCGTAGTTGTAGGGGGCACTGAAGCTTTCTTT
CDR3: CASSVVVGGTEAFF

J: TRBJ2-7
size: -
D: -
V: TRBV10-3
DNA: TGTGCCATCAGTGGTGCCTACGAGCAGTACTTC
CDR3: CAISGAYEQYF

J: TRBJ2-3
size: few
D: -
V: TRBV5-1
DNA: TGCGCCACTCAAGCCGGGACACATAGCACAGATACGCAGTATTTT
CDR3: CATQAGTHSTDTQYF

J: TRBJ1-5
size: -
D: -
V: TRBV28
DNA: TGTGCCAGCAGTTTAGGGGGCCGGGGCAATCAGCCCCAGCATTTT
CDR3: CASSLGGRGNQPQHF

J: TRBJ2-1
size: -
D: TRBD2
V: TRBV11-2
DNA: TGTGCCAGCAGCCCCGGGACTAGCCAAGTCTCTGAGCAGTTCTTC
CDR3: CASSPGTSQVSEQFF

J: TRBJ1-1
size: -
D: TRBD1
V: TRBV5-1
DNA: TGCGCCAGCATGGAAGAGGCGGGACAGATGAACACTGAAGCTTTCTTT
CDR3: CASMEEAGQMNTEAFF

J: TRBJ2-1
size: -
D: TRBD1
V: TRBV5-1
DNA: TGCGCCAGCAGCCGACAGGGCAGCGACAATGAGCAGTTCTTC
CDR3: CASSRQGSDNEQFF

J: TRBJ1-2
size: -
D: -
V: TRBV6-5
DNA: TGTGCCAGCAGCGTCGACACTTATGGCTACACCTTC
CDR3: CASSVDTYGYTF

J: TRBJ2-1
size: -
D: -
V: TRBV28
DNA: TGTGCCAGCAGTTTAAGCATCAATGAGCAGTTCTTC
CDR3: CASSLSINEQFF

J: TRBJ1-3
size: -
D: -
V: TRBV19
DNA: TGTGCCAGTACAGTAGAGGCGCGTCGAGGAAACACCATATATTTT
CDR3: CASTVEARRGNTIYF

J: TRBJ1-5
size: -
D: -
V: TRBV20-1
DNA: TGCAGTGCTAGTCGCACTAGCAATCAGCCCCAGCATTTT
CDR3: CSASRTSNQPQHF

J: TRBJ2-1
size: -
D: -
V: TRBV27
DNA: TGTGCCAGCAGGCGGGTACCCTACAATGAGCAGTTCTTC
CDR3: CASRRVPYNEQFF

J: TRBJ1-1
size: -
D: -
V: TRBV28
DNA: TGTGCCAGCAGTCGCCCCAGGACGACTGAAGCTTTCTTT
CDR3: CASSRPRTTEAFF

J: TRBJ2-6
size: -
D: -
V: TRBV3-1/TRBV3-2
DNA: TGTGCCAGCAGTCCAACGGCTACGGTCTCTGGGGCCAACGTCCTGACTTTC
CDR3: CASSPTATVSGANVLTF

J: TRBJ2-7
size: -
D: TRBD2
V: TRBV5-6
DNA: TGTGCCAGCAGCTTCGGTGGGGGGGACGAGCAGTACTTC
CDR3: CASSFGGGDEQYF